The 19 T cell receptor beta chains presented below share a single source sample, sequenced in a study of blood T cell repertoires in COVID-19. Sequenced by immunoSEQ multiplex PCR; TCRdb stores in-frame clones only, minus some. The repertoire holds about 180,000 clones, with 65% to 90% as singletons. Sequences were obtained from peripheral blood. These TCRs come from a human donor in a cohort sampled during active COVID-19.

J is TRBJ2-7 and V is TRBV4-2; D not certain. Deletions cut 4 bases from V and 3 bases from J, with 4 bases between. Germline V gene sequence: CDR1 LGHNA, CDR2 YNFKEQ. This CDR3 region has 11 residues. The CDR3 DNA follows: TGTGCCAGCAGCCTTAACTACGAGCAGTACTTC. Protein product: CASSLNYEQYF.

This clone was counted only a few times. Written as DNA, the CDR3 is TGTGCCAGCAGCCCGGCGGACAACGCCTATGGCTACACCTTC. Protein: CASSPADNAYGYTF. V gene TRBV13 combines with J gene TRBJ1-2; tentatively, D is TRBD1 (5 bases). CDR1 and CDR2 (germline): PRHDT, FYEKMQ (reference sequence). Trimming shortened V by 5 bases and J by 4 bases, and 14 bases separated the two germline ends. This CDR3 comprises 14 residues.

This clone has a handful of counts. The V gene is TRBV2, the J gene TRBJ2-6; perhaps TRBD1 as D (6 bases). V was cut by 4 bases and J by 2 bases, with 12 bases left in between. The CDR3 length is 16 residues. Germline V lookup: CDR1 SNHLY, CDR2 FYNNEI. CDR3 sequence (DNA): TGTGCCAGCAGTGCCCCCCGGACAGCTGGGGCCAACGTCCTGACTTTC. Translating it yields CASSAPRTAGANVLTF.

This chain joins TRBV24-1 and TRBJ2-7, with D possibly TRBD1 on 6 matching bases. Trimming pared 5 bases from V and 1 base from J, leaving 11 bases between. Germline loops: CDR1 KGHDR, CDR2 SFDVKD. This CDR3 is built from 14 residues. CDR3 DNA: TGTGCCACCAGTGGAGGGGGAGCATCCTACGAGCAGTACTTC. The encoded protein is CATSGGGASYEQYF.

A single count supports this clone. The chain combines TRBV5-4 with TRBJ2-2; D ambiguous. The V end was cut by 0 bases, the J end by 1 base, with 13 bases between. CDR1 and CDR2 (germline): SGHNT, YYREEE (reference sequence). This CDR3 is built from 17 residues. CDR3 coding DNA: TGTGCCAGCAGCTTGGCTAGAGACTCCTGGAACACCGGGGAGCTGTTTTTT. As protein: CASSLARDSWNTGELFF.

V and J are TRBV14 and TRBJ2-7, with TRBD2 identical over 7 bases. Germline V gives CDR1 SGHDN, CDR2 FVKESK. The CDR3 is made up of 12 amino acids. V was clipped by 5 bases and J by 6 bases; unmatched bases: 4. CDR3 sequence: CASSFLAAEQYF. The CDR3 nucleotides read TGTGCCAGCAGCTTTCTAGCGGCCGAGCAGTACTTC.

The rearrangement joins TRBV19 to TRBJ1-3, with D perhaps matching TRBD1 (5 bases). This CDR3 is built from 15 residues. Looked up from germline, CDR1 is LNHDA and CDR2 is SQIVND (reference sequence). V was pared by 4 bases and J by 1 base, with 11 bases between. CDR3 residues: CASSRDRGSGNTIYF. The CDR3, as DNA: TGTGCCAGTAGTAGAGATCGGGGGTCTGGAAACACCATATATTTT.

The chain couples TRBV3-1 (or the pseudogene TRBV3-2) to TRBJ2-7, with 11 bases aligning to TRBD1. The germline V gene encodes CDR1 LGHDT and CDR2 YNNKEL (reference sequence). The V gene end was trimmed by 4 bases and the J gene end by 6 bases; junction bases not matched to a gene: 11. This CDR3 has 16 residues. CDR3: CASSPGAGTGGSEQYF. The CDR3 DNA is TGTGCCAGCAGCCCGGGGGCTGGGACAGGGGGTAGCGAGCAGTACTTC.

V is TRBV7-9 and J is TRBJ1-2, with a weak D call TRBD1 (5 bases). Germline V CDR1 and CDR2: SEHNR, FQNEAQ (reference sequence). The CDR3 is made up of 14 amino acids. V dropped 2 bases and J dropped 8 bases, with 15 bases sitting between them. The chain's CDR3 is CASSLYRQGGGYTF. CDR3 coding DNA: TGTGCCAGCAGCTTATACCGGCAGGGAGGAGGCTACACCTTC.

The J gene is TRBJ2-1, the V gene TRBV4-3; D might be TRBD2 (5 bases). Germline assignment: CDR1 LGHNA and CDR2 YSLEER. V was trimmed by 1 base and J by 9 bases, leaving 13 bases between them. The CDR3 is 14 residues long. CDR3 in DNA: TGCGCCAGCAGCCAAGTCGTGGGAGTGGGTGAGCAGTTCTTC. Amino acids: CASSQVVGVGEQFF.

As concerns this clone: Other DNA sequences in this specimen translate into the identical CDR3. V is TRBV7-6 and J is TRBJ2-5; D gene ambiguous. V was cut by 0 bases and J by 5 bases, with 13 bases left in between. This CDR3 has 15 amino acids. The germline CDR1 and CDR2 sequences are SGHVS and FNYEAQ. This CDR3 is CASSLASQYLETQYF. CDR3 bases: TGTGCCAGCAGCTTAGCGTCACAGTATCTGGAGACCCAGTACTTC.

This chain links TRBV7-2 with TRBJ2-3; 8 bases match TRBD2. CDR1 and CDR2 (germline): SGHTA, FQGNSA. This CDR3 spans 15 amino acids. The junction had 5 bases not matched to a gene; V was cut back by 5 bases and J by 1 base. This CDR3 reads CASSGSGRGTDTQYF. CDR3 DNA: TGTGCCAGCAGCGGGAGCGGGAGAGGCACAGATACGCAGTATTTT.

The chain joins TRBV4-3 to TRBJ1-2; 10 bases agree with TRBD1. The CDR3 runs to 15 residues. The V gene's germline CDR1 is LGHNA and CDR2 YSLEER. With 4 bases clipped from V and 5 bases from J, the junction kept 7 bases outside the gene matches. The CDR3 DNA reads TGCGCCAGCAGCCCTGACAGGGGGCTAAATTATGGCTACACCTTC. Its translation is CASSPDRGLNYGYTF.

The CDR3 reads CASSLKTGAIQETQYF. In DNA, the CDR3 is TGTGCCAGCAGCCTTAAGACAGGCGCCATCCAAGAGACCCAGTACTTC. The V and J genes are TRBV3-1 (or the pseudogene TRBV3-2) and TRBJ2-5; the D gene is possibly TRBD1 (6 bases). The CDR3 extends over 16 amino acids. Germline lookup yields CDR1 LGHDT and CDR2 YNNKEL (reference sequence). Trimming shortened V by 4 bases and J by 1 base, and 16 bases separated the two germline ends.

J is TRBJ1-3 and V is TRBV19, with 9 positions matching TRBD1. Trimming removed 8 bases from V and 2 bases from J; junction bases left unmatched: 4. Germline CDR1 is LNHDA and CDR2 is SQIVND (reference sequence). This CDR3 region has 14 residues. The CDR3 is CASAQGATGNTIYF. In DNA form, the CDR3 reads TGTGCCAGTGCACAGGGGGCGACTGGAAACACCATATATTTT.

CDR3 protein: CASSGGDRGNQPQHF. The CDR3 coding sequence is TGTGCCAGCAGTGGGGGGGACAGGGGCAATCAGCCCCAGCATTTT. The gene calls are TRBV28 and TRBJ1-5; 9 bases line up with TRBD1. The V and J ends lost 5 bases and 2 bases, in that order; junction bases with no gene match: 4. The length of the CDR3 is 15 residues. CDR1 MDHEN and CDR2 SYDVKM come from the germline V gene.

The chain carries TRBV5-1 and TRBJ2-1; 9 positions match TRBD2. The length of the CDR3 is 15 residues. The junction had 4 bases not matched to a gene; V was cut back by 2 bases and J by 4 bases. Germline CDR1 is SGHRS and CDR2 is YFSETQ. The CDR3 DNA reads as TGCGCCAGCAGCTTAGCGACTAGCGGATACAATGAGCAGTTCTTC. This gives the protein CASSLATSGYNEQFF.

The genes are TRBV19 and TRBJ2-2; 11 positions agree with TRBD1. Germline lookup yields CDR1 LNHDA and CDR2 SQIVND (reference sequence). The CDR3 sequence is 15 residues long. V dropped 3 bases and J dropped 5; count of bases not matched to a gene: 2. As DNA, the CDR3 is TGTGCCAGTAGTATCGGACAGGGGGCGACCGGGGAGCTGTTTTTT. Protein sequence: CASSIGQGATGELFF.

The chain has TRBV10-3 and TRBJ1-1; D is undetermined. Between the trimmed V and J ends, which lost 1 base and 1 base, there was a span of 7 bases. Germline V CDR1 and CDR2: ENHRY, SYGVKD. The CDR3 spans 14 residues. CDR3 sequence: CAISEFPGNTEAFF. Here the CDR3 DNA reads TGTGCCATCAGTGAGTTCCCGGGGAACACTGAAGCTTTCTTT.